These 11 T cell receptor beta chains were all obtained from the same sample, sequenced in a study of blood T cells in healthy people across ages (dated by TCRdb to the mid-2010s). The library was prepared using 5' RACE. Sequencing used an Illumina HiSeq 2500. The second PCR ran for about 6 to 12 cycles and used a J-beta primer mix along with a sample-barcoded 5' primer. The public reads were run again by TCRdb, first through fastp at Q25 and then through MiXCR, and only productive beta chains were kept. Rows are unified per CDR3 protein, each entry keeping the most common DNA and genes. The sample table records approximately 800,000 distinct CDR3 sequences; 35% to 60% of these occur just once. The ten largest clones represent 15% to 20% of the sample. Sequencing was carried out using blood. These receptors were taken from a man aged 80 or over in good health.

CDR3 nucleotide sequence: TGCAGTGCTAGTCGCACAGGGGAGGAGTATGGCTACACCTTC. It codes for CSASRTGEEYGYTF. The gene calls are TRBV20-1 and TRBJ1-2, with TRBD1 matching 7 bases. V was clipped by 3 bases and J by 5 bases; unmatched bases: 9. The V gene's germline CDR1 is DFQATT and CDR2 SNEGSKA (reference sequence). The length of the CDR3 is 14 residues.

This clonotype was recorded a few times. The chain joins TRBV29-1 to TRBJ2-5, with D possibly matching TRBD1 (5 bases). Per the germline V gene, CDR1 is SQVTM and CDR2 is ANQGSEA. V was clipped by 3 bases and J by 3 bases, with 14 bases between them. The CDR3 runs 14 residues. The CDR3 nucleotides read TGCAGCGTTGAGAAGGGGAACACTGAAGAGACCCAGTACTTC. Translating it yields CSVEKGNTEETQYF.

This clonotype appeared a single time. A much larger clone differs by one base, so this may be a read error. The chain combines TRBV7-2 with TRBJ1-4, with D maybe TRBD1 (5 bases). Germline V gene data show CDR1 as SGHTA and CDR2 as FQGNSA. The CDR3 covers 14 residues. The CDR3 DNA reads TGTGCCTGCAGCTTCCAGGGTAGTAATGAAAAACTGTTTTTT. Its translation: CACSFQGSNEKLFF.

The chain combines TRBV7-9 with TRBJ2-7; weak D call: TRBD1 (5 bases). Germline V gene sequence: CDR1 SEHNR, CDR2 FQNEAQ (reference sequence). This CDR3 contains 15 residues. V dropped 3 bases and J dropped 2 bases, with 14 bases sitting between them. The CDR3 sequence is CASSLFPDRTYEQYF. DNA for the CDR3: TGTGCCAGCAGCTTGTTCCCCGACAGAACCTACGAGCAGTACTTC.

CDR3 DNA: TGCAGCGTCCAGGGTTATGGCTACACCTTC. As protein: CSVQGYGYTF. This chain connects TRBV29-1 to TRBJ1-2; weak D call: TRBD1 (5 bases). The V gene lost 6 bases and the J gene lost 5 bases, with 7 bases spanning the gap. Germline V gives CDR1 SQVTM, CDR2 ANQGSEA. CDR3 size: 10 residues.

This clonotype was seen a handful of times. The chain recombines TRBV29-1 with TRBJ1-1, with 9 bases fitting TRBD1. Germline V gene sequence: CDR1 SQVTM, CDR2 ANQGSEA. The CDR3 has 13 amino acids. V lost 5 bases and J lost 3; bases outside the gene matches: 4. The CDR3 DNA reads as TGCAGCGTTACCCGGACAGGGGACACTGAAGCTTTCTTT. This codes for CSVTRTGDTEAFF.

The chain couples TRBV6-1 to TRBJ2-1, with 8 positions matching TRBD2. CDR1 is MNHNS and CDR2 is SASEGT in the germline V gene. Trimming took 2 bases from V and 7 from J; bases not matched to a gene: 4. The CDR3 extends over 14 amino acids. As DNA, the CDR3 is TGTGCCAGCAGTGAACCGGGAGGGCTTAATGAGCAGTTCTTC. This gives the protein CASSEPGGLNEQFF.

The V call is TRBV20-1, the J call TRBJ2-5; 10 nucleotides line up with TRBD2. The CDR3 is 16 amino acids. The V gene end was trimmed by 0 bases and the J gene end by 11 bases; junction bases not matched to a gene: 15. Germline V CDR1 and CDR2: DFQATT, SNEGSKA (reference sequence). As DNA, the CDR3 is TGCAGTGCTAGAGATTCCGGTAGGCTAGCGGGAGATGAGCAGTACTTC. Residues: CSARDSGRLAGDEQYF.

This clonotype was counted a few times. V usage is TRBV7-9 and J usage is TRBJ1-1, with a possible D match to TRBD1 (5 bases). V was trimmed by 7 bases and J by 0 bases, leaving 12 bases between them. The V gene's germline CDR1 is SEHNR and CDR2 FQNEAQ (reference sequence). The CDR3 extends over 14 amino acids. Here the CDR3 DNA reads TGTGCCAGCATAAAAACAGGAATGAACACTGAAGCTTTCTTT. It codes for CASIKTGMNTEAFF.

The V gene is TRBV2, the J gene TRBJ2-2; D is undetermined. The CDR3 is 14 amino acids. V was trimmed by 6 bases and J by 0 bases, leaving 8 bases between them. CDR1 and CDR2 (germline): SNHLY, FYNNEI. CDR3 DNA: TGTGCCAGCAGGGGCGGAGCGAACACCGGGGAGCTGTTTTTT. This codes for CASRGGANTGELFF.

The CDR3 reads CASSLQQRYEQYF. CDR3 nucleotide sequence: TGTGCCAGCAGTTTACAGCAGCGCTACGAGCAGTACTTC. The chain joins TRBV28 to TRBJ2-7; D remains ambiguous. The CDR3 is 13 amino acids. Trimming took off 2 bases at V and 3 bases at J, with 8 bases between the two ends. CDR1 and CDR2 from the germline V gene are MDHEN and SYDVKM.